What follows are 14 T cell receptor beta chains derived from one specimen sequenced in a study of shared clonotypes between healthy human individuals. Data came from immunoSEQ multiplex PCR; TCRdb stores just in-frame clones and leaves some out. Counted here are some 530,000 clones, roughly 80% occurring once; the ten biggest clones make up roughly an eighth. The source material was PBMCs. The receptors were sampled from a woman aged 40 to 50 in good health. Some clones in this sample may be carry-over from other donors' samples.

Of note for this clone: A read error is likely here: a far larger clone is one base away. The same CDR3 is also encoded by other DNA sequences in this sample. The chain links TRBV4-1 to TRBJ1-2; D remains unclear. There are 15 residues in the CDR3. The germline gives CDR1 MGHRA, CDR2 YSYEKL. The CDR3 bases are TGCGCCAGTAGCCAAGGGTCTGGGATTGGGTATGGCTACACCTTC. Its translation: CASSQGSGIGYGYTF.

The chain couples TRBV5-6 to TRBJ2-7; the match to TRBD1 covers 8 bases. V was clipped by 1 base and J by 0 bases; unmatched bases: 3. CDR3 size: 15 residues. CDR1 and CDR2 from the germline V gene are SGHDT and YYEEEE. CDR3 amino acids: CASSLYQGASYEQYF. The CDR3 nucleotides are TGTGCCAGCAGCTTGTACCAGGGGGCCTCCTACGAGCAGTACTTC.

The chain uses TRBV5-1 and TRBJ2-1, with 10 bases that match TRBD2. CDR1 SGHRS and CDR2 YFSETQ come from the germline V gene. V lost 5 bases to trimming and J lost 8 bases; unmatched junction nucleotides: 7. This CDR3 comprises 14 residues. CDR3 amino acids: CASSEGTSVHEQFF. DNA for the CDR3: TGCGCCAGCAGTGAAGGGACTAGCGTGCATGAGCAGTTCTTC.

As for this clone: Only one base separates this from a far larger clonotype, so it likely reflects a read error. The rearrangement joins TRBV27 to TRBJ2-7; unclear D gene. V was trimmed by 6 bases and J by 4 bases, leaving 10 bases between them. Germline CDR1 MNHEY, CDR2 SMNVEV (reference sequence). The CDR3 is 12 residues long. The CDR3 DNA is TGTGCCAGCAGGTCCACCTCGTACGAGCAGTACTTC. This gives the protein CASRSTSYEQYF.

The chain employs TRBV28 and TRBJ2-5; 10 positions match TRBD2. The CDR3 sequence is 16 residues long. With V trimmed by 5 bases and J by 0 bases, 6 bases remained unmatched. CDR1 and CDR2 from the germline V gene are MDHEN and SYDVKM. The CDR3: CASSDLSGRYQETQYF. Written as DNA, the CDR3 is TGTGCCAGCAGTGACCTTAGCGGGAGGTACCAAGAGACCCAGTACTTC.

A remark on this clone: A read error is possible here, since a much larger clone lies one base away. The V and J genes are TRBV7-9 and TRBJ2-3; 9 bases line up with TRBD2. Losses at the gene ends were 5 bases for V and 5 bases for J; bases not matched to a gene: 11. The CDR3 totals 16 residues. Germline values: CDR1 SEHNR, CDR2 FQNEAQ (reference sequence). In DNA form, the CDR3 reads TGTGCCAGCAGCCTCTTGGGGGGACTAGCCCAAGATACGCAGTATTTT. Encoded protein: CASSLLGGLAQDTQYF.

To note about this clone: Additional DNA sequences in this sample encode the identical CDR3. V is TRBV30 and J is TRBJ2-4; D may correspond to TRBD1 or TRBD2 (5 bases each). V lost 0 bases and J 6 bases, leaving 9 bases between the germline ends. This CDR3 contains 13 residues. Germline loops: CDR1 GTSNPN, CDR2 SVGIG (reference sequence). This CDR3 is CAWSVRGGNIQYF. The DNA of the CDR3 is TGTGCCTGGAGTGTACGTGGGGGAAACATTCAGTACTTC.

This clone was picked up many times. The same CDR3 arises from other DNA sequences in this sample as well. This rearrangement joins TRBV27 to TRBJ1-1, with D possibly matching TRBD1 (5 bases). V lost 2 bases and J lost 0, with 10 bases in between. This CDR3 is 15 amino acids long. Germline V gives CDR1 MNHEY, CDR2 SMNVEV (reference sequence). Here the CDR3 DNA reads TGTGCCAGCAGTTTACGGACACCCATGAACACTGAAGCTTTCTTT. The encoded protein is CASSLRTPMNTEAFF.

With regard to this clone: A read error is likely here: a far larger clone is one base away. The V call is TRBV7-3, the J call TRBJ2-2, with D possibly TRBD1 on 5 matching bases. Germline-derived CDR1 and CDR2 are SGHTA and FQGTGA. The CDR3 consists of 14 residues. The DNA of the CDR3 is TGTACCAGCAGCGCAGGGATGGACACCGGGGAGCTGTTTTTT. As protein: CTSSAGMDTGELFF.

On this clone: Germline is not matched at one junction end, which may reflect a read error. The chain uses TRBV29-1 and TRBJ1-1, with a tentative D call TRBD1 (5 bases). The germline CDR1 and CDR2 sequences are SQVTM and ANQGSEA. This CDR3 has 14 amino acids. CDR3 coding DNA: TGCAGCGTTGAAGAAACCGGGACGGCAGGAAACGAGTGGTTT. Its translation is CSVEETGTAGNEWF.

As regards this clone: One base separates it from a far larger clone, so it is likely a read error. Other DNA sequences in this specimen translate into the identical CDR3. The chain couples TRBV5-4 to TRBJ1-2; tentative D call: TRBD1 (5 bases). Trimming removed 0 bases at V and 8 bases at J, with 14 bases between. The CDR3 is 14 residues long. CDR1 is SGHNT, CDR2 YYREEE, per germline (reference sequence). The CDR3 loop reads CASSLAGRRYGYTF. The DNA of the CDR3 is TGTGCCAGCAGCTTGGCAGGGAGACGGTACGGCTACACCTTC.

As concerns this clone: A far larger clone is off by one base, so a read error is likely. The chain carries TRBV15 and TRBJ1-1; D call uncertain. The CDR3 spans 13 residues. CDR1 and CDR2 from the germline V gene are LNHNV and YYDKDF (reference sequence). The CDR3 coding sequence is TGTGCCATGTCTTTTACGGAGAACACTAAAGCTTTCTTT. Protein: CAMSFTENTKAFF.

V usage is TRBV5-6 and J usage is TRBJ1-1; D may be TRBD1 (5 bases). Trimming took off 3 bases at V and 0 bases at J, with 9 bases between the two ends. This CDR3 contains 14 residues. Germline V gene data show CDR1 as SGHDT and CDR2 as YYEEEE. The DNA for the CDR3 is TGTGCCAGCAGCTGGACACTTATGAACACTGAAGCTTTCTTT. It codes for CASSWTLMNTEAFF.

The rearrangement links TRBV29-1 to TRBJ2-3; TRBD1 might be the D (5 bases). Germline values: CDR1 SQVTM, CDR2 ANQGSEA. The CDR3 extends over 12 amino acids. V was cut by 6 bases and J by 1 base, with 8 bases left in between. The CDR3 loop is CSVGARTDTQYF. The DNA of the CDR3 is TGCAGCGTAGGGGCACGCACAGATACGCAGTATTTT.